The clone carrying this T cell receptor (beta chain) was seen a single time. Its antigen is not known. One end of the junction fails to match germline, which may point to a read error. These data are taken from a study of T-cell reconstitution after alpha-beta-depleted transplantation in children. The study's findings and limits: Surviving recipient T cells and thymic progenitors accounted for the high day-60 TCRbeta diversity observed in some patients. The authors attributed T-cell counts and diversity one year after transplant mostly to newly produced T cells. Expanded clones from the graft, numbering several hundred, reportedly supplied alpha-beta T cells about two months after transplant.

CDR1 is SGHRS, CDR2 YFSETQ, per germline. The CDR3 consists of 18 residues. Preparation of the TCRbeta library involved a method that used unique molecular identifiers. One entry per CDR3 protein, called by TCRdb with MiXCR from the PCR reads. The table includes around 490,000 distinct CDR3 sequences, about an eighth detected once. The rearrangement joins TRBV5-1 to TRBJ2-6; 10 bases map to TRBD2. The material sequenced was PBMCs, mostly from graft donor cells, taken 180 days after TCRalphabeta/CD19-depleted stem cell transplant. This TCR derives from a female patient aged 2-9 years who had a stem cell transplant for aplastic anemia, so the T cells may come from the graft donor. CDR3 protein: CASSSTGTSVTGANGLTF. CDR3 sequence (DNA): TGCGCCAGCAGCTCGACCGGGACTAGCGTTACTGGGGCCAACGGCCTGACTTTC.